This T cell receptor beta chain was documented in a study of T cell repertoires in cytomegalovirus infection. Study background: HLA-B-restricted CMV epitopes that are well studied, plus recently identified HLA-C-restricted ones, were used by the study. Evidence of both CMV infection and a matching HLA type came from public TCR beta signatures. Whole-study findings and limits: The study found HLA-C-restricted CMV-specific TCR beta clonotypes dominating the ex vivo response.

MiXCR, run by TCRdb on the reads, gives a single entry per CDR3 protein. The sample yields 450,000 to 650,000 distinct CDR3 sequences, around 40% seen once. Between the trimmed V and J ends, which lost 10 bases and 0 bases, there was a span of 10 bases. Germline CDR1 is ENHRY and CDR2 is SYGVKD. CDR3 length equals 13 residues. Concerning this clonotype itself: The antigen remains undetermined.

The gene calls are TRBV10-3 and TRBJ2-1; TRBD2 might be the D (6 bases). The source is a human donor in good health (CMV status not recorded). Some clones in this sample may be carry-over from other donors' samples. Sequenced material: cultured PBMCs, taken from culture after CMV antigen stimulation. CDR3 protein: CATGGDSYNEQFF. The CDR3 DNA sequence: TGTGCCACCGGCGGGGACTCCTACAATGAGCAGTTCTTC.